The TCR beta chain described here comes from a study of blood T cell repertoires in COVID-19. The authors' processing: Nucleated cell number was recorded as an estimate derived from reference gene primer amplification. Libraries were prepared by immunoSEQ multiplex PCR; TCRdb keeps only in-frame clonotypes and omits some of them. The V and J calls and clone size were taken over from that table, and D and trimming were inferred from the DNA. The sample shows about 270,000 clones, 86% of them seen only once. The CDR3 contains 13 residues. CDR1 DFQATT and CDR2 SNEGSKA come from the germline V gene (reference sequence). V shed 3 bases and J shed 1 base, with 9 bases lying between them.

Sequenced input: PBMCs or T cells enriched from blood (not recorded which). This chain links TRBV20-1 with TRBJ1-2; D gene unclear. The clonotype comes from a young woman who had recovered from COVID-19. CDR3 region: CSASSDINYGYTF. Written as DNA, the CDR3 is TGCAGTGCTAGTTCCGACATTAACTATGGCTACACCTTC.